The T cell receptor (beta chain) described here comes from a study of T-cell memory formation after mild COVID-19. Study summary: For the most part, TCR clusters were specific to one donor.

MiXCR, applied by TCRdb to the 5' RACE reads, yields one record per CDR3 protein. The sample lists under 300,000 distinct CDR3 sequences, approximately 18% seen once, with approximately 22% in the top ten. The ends lost 1 base at V and 3 bases at J; junction bases unmatched: 1. The CDR3 runs 16 residues. CDR1 LGHNA and CDR2 YSLEER come from the germline V gene. Whole-study findings and limits: Later expanders leaned CD4+, whereas day 15 to 85 contracting clones were balanced CD4/CD8. CD4+ contracting clones lay mainly in CM and EM, CD8+ ones in EMRA. Nothing showed for sure that second-wave clones peaking on day 37 were SARS-CoV-2 specific.

This clonotype was seen repeatedly, ten times or more. Its specificity is not known. Sequenced input: PBMCs or a T cell subset sorted from them (not recorded which). V gene TRBV4-3 combines with J gene TRBJ2-6; 9 bases map to TRBD1. This receptor was obtained from a man aged 18 to 35 who had mild COVID-19 (a few samples of this study predate the infection). Cell type and time point are not known. In DNA, the CDR3 is TGCGCCAGCAGCCAAGGACAGGGGGTTGGGGCCAACGTCCTGACTTTC. It translates to CASSQGQGVGANVLTF.